The 6 T cell receptor beta chains below were found in one sample sequenced in a study of neoadjuvant anti-PD-1 for oral cavity cancer. The protocol was immunoSEQ multiplex PCR, while the TCRdb copy is restricted to in-frame clones and leaves out a portion. The table records tens of thousands of clones, around 80% of them present only once. The sequences come from PBMCs, collected before nivolumab (anti-PD-1) treatment. Receptors originate from a person between 40 and 85 years old with oral cavity squamous cell carcinoma.

The V call is TRBV19, the J call TRBJ1-5, with a possible D match to TRBD1 (6 bases). CDR1 is LNHDA, CDR2 SQIVND, per germline (reference sequence). The ends were cut back, 9 bases at V and 7 bases at J, with 31 bases in the middle. This CDR3 spans 18 amino acids. The CDR3 sequence: CASQPPLSRGGRRQPQHF. CDR3 coding DNA: TGTGCCAGCCAACCCCCCCTTAGTCGGGGGGGCCGACGGCAGCCCCAGCATTTT. Full variable domain (missing parts from reference TRBV19 and TRBJ1-5): DGGITQSPKYLFRKEGQNVTLSCEQNLNHDAMYWYRQDPGQGLRLIYYSQIVNDFQKGDIAEGYSVSREKKESFPLTVTSAQKNPTAFYLCASQPPLSRGGRRQPQHFGDGTRLSIL.

The J gene is TRBJ2-2, the V gene TRBV6-1; perhaps D is TRBD1 or TRBD2 (5 bases each). The ends were cut back, 4 bases at V and 6 bases at J, with 24 bases in the middle. CDR1 and CDR2 (germline): MNHNS, SASEGT. This CDR3 has 18 amino acids. The CDR3 loop reads CASSGGVLRTLRPGELFF. The CDR3 DNA is TGTGCCAGCAGTGGAGGGGTACTCAGGACCCTTCGGCCCGGGGAGCTGTTTTTT.

This chain connects TRBV19 to TRBJ2-1; 7 bases agree with TRBD2. Losses at the gene ends were 6 bases for V and 2 bases for J; bases not matched to a gene: 10. The germline gives CDR1 LNHDA, CDR2 SQIVND (reference sequence). This CDR3 spans 16 amino acids. The CDR3 coding sequence is TGTGCCAGTAGGTCGGGCGGGAGCCGGACCTACAATGAGCAGTTCTTC. Its protein product is CASRSGGSRTYNEQFF.

V is TRBV10-1 and J is TRBJ2-1, with D perhaps being TRBD1 or TRBD2 (5 bases each). The germline V gene encodes CDR1 WNHNN and CDR2 SYGVQD (reference sequence). Trimming left V 9 bases short and J 4 bases short, with 19 bases between. The CDR3 runs 15 residues. The DNA of the CDR3 is TGCGCCAGGATCCTCATGGGACCACTTTACAATGAGCAGTTCTTC. Its protein product is CARILMGPLYNEQFF.

The chain has TRBV28 and TRBJ1-4; D remains ambiguous. The V gene lost 5 bases and the J gene lost 0 bases, with 16 bases spanning the gap. Germline CDR1 reads MDHEN; CDR2 reads SYDVKM. The CDR3 runs to 17 residues. The CDR3 DNA reads TGTGCCAGCAGTCCCTCGACCTCCTTTGCAACTAATGAAAAACTGTTTTTT. Amino acids: CASSPSTSFATNEKLFF.

The chain uses TRBV5-1 and TRBJ2-1, with 14 positions matching TRBD2. The CDR3 runs 16 residues. Trimming at V came to 3 bases and at J to 6 bases, leaving 5 bases not matched to a gene. CDR1 is SGHRS and CDR2 is YFSETQ in the germline V gene. The CDR3: CASSWGLAGAINEQFF. In DNA form, the CDR3 reads TGCGCCAGCAGCTGGGGACTAGCGGGGGCCATCAATGAGCAGTTCTTC.